One sample yielded the 14 T cell receptor beta chains listed below, sequenced in a study of T-cell memory formation after mild COVID-19. TCRdb independently ran MiXCR on the 5' RACE reads; one entry per CDR3 protein. The sample shows some 410,000 distinct CDR3 sequences, 23% of them seen only once. The sample comprised PBMCs or a T cell subset sorted from them (not recorded which). These receptors were obtained from an adult woman who had mild COVID-19 (a few samples of this study predate the infection). Cell type and time point are not known.

This chain uses TRBV11-2 with TRBJ2-7, with unresolved D. From germline, CDR1 is SGHAT and CDR2 FQNNGV. The CDR3 extends over 12 amino acids. Between the trimmed V and J ends, which lost 3 bases and 5 bases, there was a span of 8 bases. CDR3 in DNA: TGTGCCAGCAGCTTCGGGTCGGACGAGCAGTACTTC. It specifies CASSFGSDEQYF.

There are a few counts of this clonotype. The chain is built from TRBV12-3 or TRBV12-4 and TRBJ2-7; possibly TRBD2 for D (6 bases). The CDR3 has 14 residues. Trimming pared 3 bases from V and 5 bases from J, leaving 14 bases between. For the CDR3, the DNA is TGTGCCAGCAGTTTTGGTCGGGAGAGTAACGAGCAGTACTTC. As protein: CASSFGRESNEQYF.

The rearrangement links TRBV5-4 to TRBJ2-2, with 7 nucleotides matching TRBD1. Trimming removed 3 bases from V and 8 bases from J; junction bases left unmatched: 7. The CDR3 is 14 amino acids. Germline V gene lookup returns CDR1 SGHNT and CDR2 YYREEE (reference sequence). CDR3 nucleotides: TGTGCCAGCAGCTCACGACAGGGCGTGGGGGAGCTGTTTTTT. Encoded protein: CASSSRQGVGELFF. The full variable domain, in which reference TRBV5-4 and TRBJ2-2 provide the parts outside the CDR3, is ETGVTQSPTHLIKTRGQQVTLRCSSQSGHNTVSWYQQALGQGPQFIFQYYREEENGRGNFPPRFSGLQFPNYSSELNVNALELDDSALYLCASSSRQGVGELFFGEGSRLTVL.

This clonotype was counted ten times or more. The rearrangement uses TRBV11-2 and TRBJ2-2; no firm D call. From germline, CDR1 is SGHAT and CDR2 FQNNGV. The V end was cut by 0 bases, the J end by 5 bases, with 7 bases between. CDR3 length: 14 residues. The CDR3 is CASSLDVATGELFF. The CDR3 bases are TGTGCCAGCAGCTTAGATGTGGCTACCGGGGAGCTGTTTTTT. Full variable domain (rest looked up from reference TRBV11-2 and TRBJ2-2): EAGVAQSPRYKIIEKRQSVAFWCNPISGHATLYWYQQILGQGPKLLIQFQNNGVVDDSQLPKDRFSAERLKGVDSTLKIQPAKLEDSAVYLCASSLDVATGELFFGEGSRLTVL.

This clonotype has just a few counts. This chain uses TRBV6-2 or TRBV6-3 with TRBJ2-1; 8 bases agree with TRBD2. The junction had 9 bases not matched to a gene; V was cut back by 6 bases and J by 5 bases. The CDR3 runs to 15 residues. In germline, CDR1 is MNHEY, CDR2 SVGEGT. CDR3 residues: CASRPSGSSHNEQFF. The DNA of the CDR3 is TGTGCCAGCAGACCGAGCGGGAGCAGCCACAATGAGCAGTTCTTC.

This clonotype was observed a few times. This chain uses TRBV30 with TRBJ2-3; 9 bases line up with TRBD2. The CDR3 contains 15 residues. The J segment lost 4 bases and the V segment lost 2 bases, leaving 7 bases of the junction unmatched. Per germline, CDR1 GTSNPN and CDR2 SVGIG (reference sequence). CDR3 bases: TGTGCCTGGAGTACGGGGCGGGAGGGCCCAGATACGCAGTATTTT. Its protein product is CAWSTGREGPDTQYF.

The V and J genes are TRBV7-2 and TRBJ1-4; D is possibly TRBD1 (6 bases). The ends were cut back, 4 bases at V and 5 bases at J, with 11 bases in the middle. The CDR3 covers 14 residues. CDR1 is SGHTA, CDR2 FQGNSA, per germline. The CDR3 nucleotides read TGTGCCAGCAGCTCTCCCGACAGGAATGAAAAACTGTTTTTT. Protein product: CASSSPDRNEKLFF.

This clonotype showed up just a few times. The chain joins TRBV7-9 to TRBJ2-1; 7 bases are shared with TRBD2. Per the germline V gene, CDR1 is SEHNR and CDR2 is FQNEAQ (reference sequence). The CDR3 consists of 15 residues. The V segment lost 7 bases and the J segment 0 bases; nucleotides outside the gene matches: 6. The CDR3 sequence: CASNRAGSSYNEQFF. The CDR3 DNA follows: TGTGCCAGCAACAGAGCGGGGAGCTCCTACAATGAGCAGTTCTTC.

The chain joins TRBV9 to TRBJ2-6; 7 positions agree with TRBD1. With 0 bases clipped from V and 0 bases from J, the junction kept 3 bases outside the gene matches. The CDR3 consists of 17 residues. CDR1 is SGDLS and CDR2 is YYNGEE in the germline V gene. The CDR3 bases are TGTGCCAGCAGCGTAGCCAGGGGGAGCTCTGGGGCCAACGTCCTGACTTTC. Translated: CASSVARGSSGANVLTF. The full variable domain, rest sourced from reference TRBV9 and TRBJ2-6, is DSGVTQTPKHLITATGQRVTLRCSPRSGDLSVYWYQQSLDQGLQFLIQYYNGEERAKGNILERFSAQQFPDLHSELNLSSLELGDSALYFCASSVARGSSGANVLTFGAGSRLTVL.

This clonotype was counted between two and nine times. V gene TRBV5-1 combines with J gene TRBJ2-3, with D hard to call. The CDR3 is 12 amino acids. V was clipped by 4 bases and J by 6 bases, with 9 bases between them. Germline values: CDR1 SGHRS, CDR2 YFSETQ. This chain's CDR3 is CASSTTGDTQYF. The CDR3 DNA follows: TGCGCCAGCAGCACGACCGGGGATACGCAGTATTTT.

This chain uses TRBV10-3 with TRBJ1-3, with D maybe TRBD1 (5 bases). V shed 3 bases and J shed 0 bases, with 9 bases lying between them. Germline CDR1 reads ENHRY; CDR2 reads SYGVKD. The CDR3 spans 15 residues. DNA for the CDR3: TGTGCCATCAGTGACAGGACAAACTCTGGAAACACCATATATTTT. Amino acids: CAISDRTNSGNTIYF.

This clonotype was seen more than once but under ten times. V usage is TRBV10-3 and J usage is TRBJ2-3; D remains unclear. Germline CDR1 ENHRY, CDR2 SYGVKD. V lost 5 bases and J 2 bases, leaving 11 bases between the germline ends. The CDR3 consists of 14 residues. The CDR3 reads CAISLDTATDTQYF. The CDR3 DNA follows: TGTGCCATCAGTCTCGACACGGCCACAGATACGCAGTATTTT.

A few counts support this clonotype. V usage is TRBV29-1 and J usage is TRBJ2-1; D is ambiguous. V gave up 4 bases and J gave up 8 bases, with 9 bases separating them. From germline, CDR1 is SQVTM and CDR2 ANQGSEA. The CDR3 covers 11 residues. The CDR3 is CSVVPPYEQFF. The CDR3 coding sequence is TGCAGCGTTGTACCACCATATGAGCAGTTCTTC.

This chain joins TRBV7-9 and TRBJ1-2; D remains unclear. This CDR3 is 13 amino acids long. Germline CDR1 is SEHNR and CDR2 is FQNEAQ (reference sequence). The V end lost 5 bases, the J end lost 5 bases, and 12 bases lay between the germline ends. The CDR3 protein is CASSTDGWYGYTF. The CDR3 nucleotides read TGTGCCAGCAGCACAGACGGGTGGTATGGCTACACCTTC.